The clone carrying this T cell receptor beta chain was observed at least ten times. Its antigen is not known. This sample was taken from a study of T cells in Graves' hyperthyroidism and ophthalmopathy. Germline V gives CDR1 MDHEN, CDR2 SYDVKM. CDR3 length equals 14 residues. V was pared by 5 bases and J by 8 bases, with 16 bases between. Study outcomes and limitations: For ophthalmopathy, model prediction preceded onset by a median around six months.

Researchers amplified the TCR beta CDR3 regions from RNA transcripts. The TCR CDR3 was amplified in a first-round RT-PCR using the HTBI primer set. TCRdb reprocessed the multiplex PCR reads with MiXCR, giving one entry per CDR3 protein. Of about 640,000 distinct CDR3 sequences listed, about a fifth are singletons. Sample: blood. The chain has TRBV28 and TRBJ2-1, with TRBD2 as a possible D gene (6 bases). The sequence was obtained from a man aged 25-40 years with Graves' ophthalmopathy. In DNA, the CDR3 is TGTGCCAGCAGTCATGGACGGGAGATCGATGAGCAGTTCTTC. This translates into CASSHGREIDEQFF.